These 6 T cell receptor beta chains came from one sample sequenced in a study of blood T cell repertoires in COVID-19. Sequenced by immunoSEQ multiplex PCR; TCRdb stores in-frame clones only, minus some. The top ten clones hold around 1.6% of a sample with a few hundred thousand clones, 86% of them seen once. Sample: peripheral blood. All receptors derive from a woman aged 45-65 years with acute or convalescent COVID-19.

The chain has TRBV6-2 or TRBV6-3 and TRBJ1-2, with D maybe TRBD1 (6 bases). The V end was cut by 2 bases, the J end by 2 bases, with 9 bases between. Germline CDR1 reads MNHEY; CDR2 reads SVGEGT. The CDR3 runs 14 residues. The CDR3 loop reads CASSYRGSNYGYTF. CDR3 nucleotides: TGTGCCAGCAGTTACAGGGGGTCGAACTATGGCTACACCTTC.

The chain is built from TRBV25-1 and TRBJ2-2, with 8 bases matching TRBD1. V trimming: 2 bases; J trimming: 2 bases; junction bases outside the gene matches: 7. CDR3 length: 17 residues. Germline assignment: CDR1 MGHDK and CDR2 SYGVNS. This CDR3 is CASSELNQGANTGELFF. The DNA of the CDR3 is TGTGCCAGCAGTGAACTAAATCAGGGGGCCAACACCGGGGAGCTGTTTTTT.

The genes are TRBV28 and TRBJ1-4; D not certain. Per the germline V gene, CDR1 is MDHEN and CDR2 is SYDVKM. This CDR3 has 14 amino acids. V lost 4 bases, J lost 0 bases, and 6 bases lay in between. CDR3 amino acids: CASSSGATNEKLFF. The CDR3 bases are TGTGCCAGCAGTTCGGGTGCAACTAATGAAAAACTGTTTTTT.

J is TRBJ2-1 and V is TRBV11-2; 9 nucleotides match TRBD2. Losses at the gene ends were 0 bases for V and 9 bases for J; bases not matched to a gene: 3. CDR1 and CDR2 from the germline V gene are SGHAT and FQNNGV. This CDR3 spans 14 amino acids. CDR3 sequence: CASSLDPAGGEQFF. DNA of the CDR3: TGTGCCAGCAGCTTAGATCCAGCGGGAGGTGAGCAGTTCTTC.

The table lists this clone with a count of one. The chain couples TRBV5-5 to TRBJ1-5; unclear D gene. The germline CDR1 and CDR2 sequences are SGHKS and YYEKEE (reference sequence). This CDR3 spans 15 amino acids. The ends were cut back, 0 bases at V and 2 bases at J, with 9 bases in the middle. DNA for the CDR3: TGTGCCAGCAGCTTGGGAGGTTATGGCAATCAGCCCCAGCATTTT. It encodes CASSLGGYGNQPQHF.

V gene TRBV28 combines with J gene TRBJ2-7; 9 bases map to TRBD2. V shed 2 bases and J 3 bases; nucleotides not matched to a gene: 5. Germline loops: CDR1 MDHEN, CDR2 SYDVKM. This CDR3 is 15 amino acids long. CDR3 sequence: CASSLGASGNYEQYF. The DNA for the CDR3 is TGTGCCAGCAGTTTAGGGGCTAGCGGGAACTACGAGCAGTACTTC.